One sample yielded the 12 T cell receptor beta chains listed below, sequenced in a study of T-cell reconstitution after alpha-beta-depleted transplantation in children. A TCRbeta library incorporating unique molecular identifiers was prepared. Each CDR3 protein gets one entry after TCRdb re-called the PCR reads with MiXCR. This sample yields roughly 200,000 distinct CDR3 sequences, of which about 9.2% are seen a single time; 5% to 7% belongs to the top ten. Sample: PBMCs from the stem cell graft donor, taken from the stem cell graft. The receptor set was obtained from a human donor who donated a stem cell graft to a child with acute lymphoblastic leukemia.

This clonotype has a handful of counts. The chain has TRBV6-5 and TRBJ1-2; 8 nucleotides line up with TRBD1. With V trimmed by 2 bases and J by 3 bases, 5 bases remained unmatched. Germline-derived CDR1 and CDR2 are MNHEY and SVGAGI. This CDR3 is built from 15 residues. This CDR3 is CASSYPGQVYYGYTF. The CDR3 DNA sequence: TGTGCCAGCAGTTACCCGGGACAGGTTTACTATGGCTACACCTTC.

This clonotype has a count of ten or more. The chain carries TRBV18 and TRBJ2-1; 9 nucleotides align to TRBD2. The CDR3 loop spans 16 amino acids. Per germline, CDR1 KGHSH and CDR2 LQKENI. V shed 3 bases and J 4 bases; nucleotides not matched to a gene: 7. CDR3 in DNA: TGTGCCAGCTCACCGAAAGCGGGGGGCGAGTACAATGAGCAGTTCTTC. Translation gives CASSPKAGGEYNEQFF. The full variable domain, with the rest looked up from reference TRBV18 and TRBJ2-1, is NAGVMQNPRHLVRRRGQEARLRCSPMKGHSHVYWYRQLPEEGLKFMVYLQKENIIDESGMPKERFSAEFPKEGPSILRIQQVVRGDSAAYFCASSPKAGGEYNEQFFGPGTRLTVL.

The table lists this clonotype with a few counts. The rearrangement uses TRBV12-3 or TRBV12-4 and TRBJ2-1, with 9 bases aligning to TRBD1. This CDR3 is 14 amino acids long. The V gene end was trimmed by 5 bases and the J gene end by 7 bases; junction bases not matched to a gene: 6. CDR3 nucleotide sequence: TGTGCCAGCAGTGGAGGACAGGGGAGGAATGAGCAGTTCTTC. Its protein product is CASSGGQGRNEQFF.

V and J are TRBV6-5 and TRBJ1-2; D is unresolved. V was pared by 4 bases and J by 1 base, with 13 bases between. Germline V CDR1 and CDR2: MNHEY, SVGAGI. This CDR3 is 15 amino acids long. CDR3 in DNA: TGTGCCAGCAGTTCCACGGCGATGCTTAACTATGGCTACACCTTC. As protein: CASSSTAMLNYGYTF.

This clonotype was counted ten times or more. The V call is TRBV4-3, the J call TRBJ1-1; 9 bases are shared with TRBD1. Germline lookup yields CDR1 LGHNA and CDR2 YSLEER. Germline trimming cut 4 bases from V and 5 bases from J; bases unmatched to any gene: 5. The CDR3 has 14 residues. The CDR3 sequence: CASSPTGGGTEAFF. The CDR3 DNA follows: TGCGCCAGCAGCCCCACAGGGGGCGGTACTGAAGCTTTCTTT.

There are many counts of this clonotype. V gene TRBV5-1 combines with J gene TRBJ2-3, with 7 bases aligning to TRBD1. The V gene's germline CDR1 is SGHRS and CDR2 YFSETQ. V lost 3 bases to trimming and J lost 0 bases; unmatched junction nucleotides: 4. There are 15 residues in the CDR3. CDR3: CASSYRGRSTDTQYF. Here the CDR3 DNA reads TGCGCCAGCAGCTACAGGGGAAGAAGCACAGATACGCAGTATTTT.

CDR3 sequence reads: CSARGGRVGQPQHF. In DNA, the CDR3 is TGCAGTGCTAGAGGAGGGAGGGTGGGTCAGCCCCAGCATTTT. V gene TRBV20-1 combines with J gene TRBJ1-5; D ambiguous. The CDR3 runs to 14 residues. Trimming removed 1 base at V and 6 bases at J, with 13 bases between. Germline CDR1 and CDR2: DFQATT and SNEGSKA (reference sequence).

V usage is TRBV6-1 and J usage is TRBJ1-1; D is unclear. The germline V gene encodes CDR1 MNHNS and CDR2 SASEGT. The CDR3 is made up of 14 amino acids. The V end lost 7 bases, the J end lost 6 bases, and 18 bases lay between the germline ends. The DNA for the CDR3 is TGTGCCAGCATCGGGCGACTCTCTGCCCCTGAAGCTTTCTTT. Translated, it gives CASIGRLSAPEAFF.

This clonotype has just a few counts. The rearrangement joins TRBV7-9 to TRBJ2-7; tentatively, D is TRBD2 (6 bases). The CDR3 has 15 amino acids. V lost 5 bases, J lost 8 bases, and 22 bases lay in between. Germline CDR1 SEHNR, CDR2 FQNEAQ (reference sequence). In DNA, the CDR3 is TGTGCCAGCAGCCCAACCGGGACTCCCCCAGGGAAGCAGTACTTC. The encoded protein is CASSPTGTPPGKQYF.

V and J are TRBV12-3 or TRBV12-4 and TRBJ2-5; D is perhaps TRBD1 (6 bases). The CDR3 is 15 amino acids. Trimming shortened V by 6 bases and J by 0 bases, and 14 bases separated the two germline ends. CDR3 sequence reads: CASSIYRVDQETQYF. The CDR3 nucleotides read TGTGCCAGCAGCATTTACAGGGTGGACCAAGAGACCCAGTACTTC.

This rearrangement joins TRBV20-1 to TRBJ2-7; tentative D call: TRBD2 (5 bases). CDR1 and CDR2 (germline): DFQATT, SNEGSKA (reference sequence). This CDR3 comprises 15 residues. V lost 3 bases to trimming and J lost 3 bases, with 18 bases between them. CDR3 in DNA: TGCAGTGCTAGTGGAGGCTACGCCGGCGACTACGAGCAGTACTTC. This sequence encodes CSASGGYAGDYEQYF.

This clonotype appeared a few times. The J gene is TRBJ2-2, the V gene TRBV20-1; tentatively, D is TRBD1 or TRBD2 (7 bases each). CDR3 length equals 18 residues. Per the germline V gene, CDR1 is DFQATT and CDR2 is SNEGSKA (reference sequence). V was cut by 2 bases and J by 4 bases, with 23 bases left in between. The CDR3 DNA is TGCAGTGCTAGACCAATCTTAGACAGGGAGGGTGGCACCGGGGAGCTGTTTTTT. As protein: CSARPILDREGGTGELFF.